What follows describes a single T cell receptor (beta chain). The antigen remains unidentified. The data derive from a study of shared clonotypes between healthy human individuals. Overall study: Aged between 18 and 49, the donors were a couple of women and three men. Three plates each covered CD4 naive and memory; CD8 naive two, CD8 memory one.

Findings and caveats of the study: The authors sampled blood alone, and tissue repertoires likely differ.

Assay execution took place at the deep level. The assay was immunoSEQ multiplex PCR, and TCRdb's table has in-frame clones only and misses some. Of just over 2,000,000 clones in the sample, approximately 94% were seen once. In germline, CDR1 is SQVTM, CDR2 ANQGSEA. The J segment lost 2 bases and the V segment lost 0 bases, leaving 2 bases of the junction unmatched. The CDR3 is made up of 15 amino acids. The naive CD8 fraction comprised CD45RO-negative cells positively selected for CCR7 and excluded terminally differentiated effector memory CD45RA+ cells. The receptor was derived from a man aged 18 to 35 in good health. The rearrangement uses TRBV29-1 and TRBJ2-2; 8 bases are shared with TRBD2. The sample was naive CD8+ T cells sorted from blood. The CDR3, as DNA: TGCAGCGTTGAAGAACTAGCGGATAACACCGGGGAGCTGTTTTTT. As protein: CSVEELADNTGELFF.